The T cell receptor (beta chain) under discussion was sequenced for a study of regulatory T cells in long-lasting Graves disease. General observations from the study: Patients with persistent disease shared 2,500 or so public clonotypes, outpacing the roughly 950 shared by new patients.

There are many counts of this clonotype. Its antigen is not identified. The CDR3 covers 13 residues. With 6 bases clipped from V and 3 bases from J, the junction kept 8 bases outside the gene matches. Germline values: CDR1 DFQATT, CDR2 SNEGSKA (reference sequence). Assembly of TCR beta libraries relied on iRepertoire HTBI primers together with Arm-PCR of CDR3 regions. As processed by the authors: Identified segments across samples numbered about 64 TRBV and roughly 15 TRBJ. Using its own MiXCR run on the multiplex PCR reads, TCRdb lists one record per CDR3 protein. It is TCRdb's table, rather than the study itself, that gives the V and J calls and clone size. Of a few hundred thousand distinct CDR3 sequences detected, 16% appear once; the ten largest clones hold 30%. Documented time point: newly diagnosed GD, antithyroid drugs for less than 3 months. Scientists built the TCR library using RNA that was extracted from PBMCs.

These data are also associated with another study on T cells in Graves' hyperthyroidism and ophthalmopathy. That source adds: Calling Graves' hyperthyroidism stable meant ophthalmopathy did not progress within 18 months. HTBI primers were employed in a first-round RT-PCR of the TCR CDR3.

The receptor was derived from a man in his forties with Graves disease. This chain joins TRBV20-1 and TRBJ2-7, with 7 bases lining up with TRBD2. Here the sequenced sample was peripheral blood mononuclear cells (PBMCs), taken at new diagnosis, from a patient treated with antithyroid drugs. CDR3 sequence (DNA): TGCAGTGCGGCTGCGGGGGACCACTACGAGCAGTACTTC. Its translation is CSAAAGDHYEQYF.